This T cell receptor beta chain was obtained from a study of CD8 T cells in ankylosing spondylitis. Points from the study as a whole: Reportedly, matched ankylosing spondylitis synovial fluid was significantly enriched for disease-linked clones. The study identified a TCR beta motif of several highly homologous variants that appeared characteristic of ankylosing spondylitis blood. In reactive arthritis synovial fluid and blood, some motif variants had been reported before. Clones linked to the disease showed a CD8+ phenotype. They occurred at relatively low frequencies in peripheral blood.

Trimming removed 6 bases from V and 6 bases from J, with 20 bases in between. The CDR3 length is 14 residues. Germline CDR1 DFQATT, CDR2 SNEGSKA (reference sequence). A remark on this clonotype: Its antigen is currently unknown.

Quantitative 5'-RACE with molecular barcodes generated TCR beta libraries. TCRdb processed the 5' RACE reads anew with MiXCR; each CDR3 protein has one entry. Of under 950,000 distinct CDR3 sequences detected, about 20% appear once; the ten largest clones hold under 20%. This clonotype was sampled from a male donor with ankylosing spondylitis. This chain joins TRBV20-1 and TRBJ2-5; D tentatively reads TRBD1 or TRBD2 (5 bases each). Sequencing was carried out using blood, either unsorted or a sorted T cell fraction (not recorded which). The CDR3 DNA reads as TGCAGTGCCCTCCGTCAAGGGACGACGCAGACCCAGTACTTC. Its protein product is CSALRQGTTQTQYF.